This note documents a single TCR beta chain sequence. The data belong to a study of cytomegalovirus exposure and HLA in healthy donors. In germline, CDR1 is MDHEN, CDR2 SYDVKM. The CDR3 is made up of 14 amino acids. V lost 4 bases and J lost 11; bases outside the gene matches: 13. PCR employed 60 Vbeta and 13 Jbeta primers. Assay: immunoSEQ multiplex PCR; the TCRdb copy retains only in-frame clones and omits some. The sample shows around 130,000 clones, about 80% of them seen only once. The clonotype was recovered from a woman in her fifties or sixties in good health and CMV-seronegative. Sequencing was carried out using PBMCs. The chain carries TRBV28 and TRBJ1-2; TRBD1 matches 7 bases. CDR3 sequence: CASSSHRQGEMYTF. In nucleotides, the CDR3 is TGTGCCAGCAGTTCACATCGGCAGGGGGAGATGTACACCTTC.